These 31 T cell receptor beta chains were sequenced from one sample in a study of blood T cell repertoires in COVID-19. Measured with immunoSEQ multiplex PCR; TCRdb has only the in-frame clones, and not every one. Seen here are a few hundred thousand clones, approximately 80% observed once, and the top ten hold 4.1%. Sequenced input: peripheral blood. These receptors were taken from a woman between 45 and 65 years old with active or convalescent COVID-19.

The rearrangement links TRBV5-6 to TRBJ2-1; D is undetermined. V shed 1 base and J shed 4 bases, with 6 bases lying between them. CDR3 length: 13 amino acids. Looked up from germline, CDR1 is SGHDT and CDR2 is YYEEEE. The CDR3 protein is CASSLPSYNEQFF. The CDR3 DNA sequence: TGTGCCAGCAGCTTGCCCTCTTACAATGAGCAGTTCTTC.

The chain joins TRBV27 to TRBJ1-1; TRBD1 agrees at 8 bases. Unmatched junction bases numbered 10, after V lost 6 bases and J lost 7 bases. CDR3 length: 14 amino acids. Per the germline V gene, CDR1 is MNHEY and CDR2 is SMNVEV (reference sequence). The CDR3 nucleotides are TGTGCCAGCAGCCGAACGGACAGGGTCGGTGAAGCTTTCTTT. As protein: CASSRTDRVGEAFF.

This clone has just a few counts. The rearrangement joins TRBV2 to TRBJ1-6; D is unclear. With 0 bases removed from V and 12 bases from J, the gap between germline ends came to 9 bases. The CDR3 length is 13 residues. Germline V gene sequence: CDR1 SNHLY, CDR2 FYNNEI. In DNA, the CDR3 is TGTGCCAGCAGTGAAGCGCTGGCAGGACCCCTCCACTTT. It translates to CASSEALAGPLHF.

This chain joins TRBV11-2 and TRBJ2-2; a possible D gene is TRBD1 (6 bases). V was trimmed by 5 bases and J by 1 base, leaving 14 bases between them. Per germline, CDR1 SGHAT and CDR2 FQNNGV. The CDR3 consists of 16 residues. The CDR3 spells CASSPLWGQNTGELFF. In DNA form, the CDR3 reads TGTGCCAGCAGCCCTTTATGGGGGCAGAACACCGGGGAGCTGTTTTTT.

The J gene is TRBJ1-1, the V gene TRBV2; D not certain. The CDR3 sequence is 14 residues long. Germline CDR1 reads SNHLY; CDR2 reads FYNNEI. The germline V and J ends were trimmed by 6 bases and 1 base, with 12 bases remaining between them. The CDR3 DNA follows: TGTGCCAGCAGCTCTATGAGTTGGAACACTGAAGCTTTCTTT. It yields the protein CASSSMSWNTEAFF. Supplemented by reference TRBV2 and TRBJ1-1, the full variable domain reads EPEVTQTPSHQVTQMGQEVILRCVPISNHLYFYWYRQILGQKVEFLVSFYNNEISEKSEIFDDQFSVERPDGSNFTLKIRSTKLEDSAMYFCASSSMSWNTEAFFGQGTRLTVV.

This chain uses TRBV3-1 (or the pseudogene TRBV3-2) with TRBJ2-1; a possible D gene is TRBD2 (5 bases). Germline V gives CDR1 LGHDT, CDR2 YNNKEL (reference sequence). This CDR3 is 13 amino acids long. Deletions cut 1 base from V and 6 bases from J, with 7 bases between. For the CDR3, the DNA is TGTGCCAGCAGCCAAGGGCGGGCCAATGAGCAGTTCTTC. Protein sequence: CASSQGRANEQFF.

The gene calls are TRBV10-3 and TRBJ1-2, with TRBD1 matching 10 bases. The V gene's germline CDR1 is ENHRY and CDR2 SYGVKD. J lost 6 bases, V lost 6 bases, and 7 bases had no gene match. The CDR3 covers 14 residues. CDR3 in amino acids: CAIRKPGQGNGYTF. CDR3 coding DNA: TGTGCCATCAGAAAACCGGGACAGGGGAATGGCTACACCTTC.

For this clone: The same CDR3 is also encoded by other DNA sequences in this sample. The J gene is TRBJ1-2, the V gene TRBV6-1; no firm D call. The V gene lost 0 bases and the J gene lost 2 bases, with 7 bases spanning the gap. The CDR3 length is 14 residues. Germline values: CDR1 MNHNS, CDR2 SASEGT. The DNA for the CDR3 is TGTGCCAGCAGTGAAGCGCTAGAAAACTATGGCTACACCTTC. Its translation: CASSEALENYGYTF.

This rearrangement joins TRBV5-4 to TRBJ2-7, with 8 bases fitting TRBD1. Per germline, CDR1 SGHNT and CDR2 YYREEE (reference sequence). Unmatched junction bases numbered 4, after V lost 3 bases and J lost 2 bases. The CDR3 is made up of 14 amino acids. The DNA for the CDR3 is TGTGCCAGCAGCTCGAAGGACAGGGCCTACGAGCAGTACTTC. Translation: CASSSKDRAYEQYF.

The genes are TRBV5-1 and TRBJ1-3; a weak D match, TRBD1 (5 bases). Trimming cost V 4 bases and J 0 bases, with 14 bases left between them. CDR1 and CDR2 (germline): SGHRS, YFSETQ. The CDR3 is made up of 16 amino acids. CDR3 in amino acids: CASSPLDSFSGNTIYF. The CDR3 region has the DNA TGCGCCAGCAGCCCCCTTGACAGTTTCTCTGGAAACACCATATATTTT. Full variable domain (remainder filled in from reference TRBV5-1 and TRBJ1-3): KAGVTQTPRYLIKTRGQQVTLSCSPISGHRSVSWYQQTPGQGLQFLFEYFSETQRNKGNFPGRFSGRQFSNSRSEMNVSTLELGDSALYLCASSPLDSFSGNTIYFGEGSWLTVV.

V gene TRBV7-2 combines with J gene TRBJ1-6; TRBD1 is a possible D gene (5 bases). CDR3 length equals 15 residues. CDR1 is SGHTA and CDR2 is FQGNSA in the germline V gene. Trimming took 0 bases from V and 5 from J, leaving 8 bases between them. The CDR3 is CASSLAQGHNSPLHF. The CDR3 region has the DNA TGTGCCAGCAGCTTAGCGCAGGGCCATAATTCACCCCTCCACTTT.

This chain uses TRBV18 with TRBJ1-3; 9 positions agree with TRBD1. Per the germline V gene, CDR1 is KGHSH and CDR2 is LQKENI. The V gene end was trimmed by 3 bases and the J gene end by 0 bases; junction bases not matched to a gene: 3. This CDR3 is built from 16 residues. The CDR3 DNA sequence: TGTGCCAGCTCACCCGGGACAGGGATCTCTGGAAACACCATATATTTT. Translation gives CASSPGTGISGNTIYF.

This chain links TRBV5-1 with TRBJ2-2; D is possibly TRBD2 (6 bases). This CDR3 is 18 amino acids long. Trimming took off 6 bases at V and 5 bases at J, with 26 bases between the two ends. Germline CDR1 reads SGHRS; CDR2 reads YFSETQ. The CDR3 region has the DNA TGCGCCAGCACTCAGGCGGGACGCACTTTGAAGGGGACCGGGGAGCTGTTTTTT. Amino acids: CASTQAGRTLKGTGELFF.

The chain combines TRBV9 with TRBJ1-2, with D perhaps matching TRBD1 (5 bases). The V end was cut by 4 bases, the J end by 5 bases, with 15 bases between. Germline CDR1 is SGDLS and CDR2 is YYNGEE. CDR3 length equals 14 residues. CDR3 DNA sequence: TGTGCCAGCAGCCCCGGGACTGCCGCGTATGGCTACACCTTC. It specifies CASSPGTAAYGYTF.

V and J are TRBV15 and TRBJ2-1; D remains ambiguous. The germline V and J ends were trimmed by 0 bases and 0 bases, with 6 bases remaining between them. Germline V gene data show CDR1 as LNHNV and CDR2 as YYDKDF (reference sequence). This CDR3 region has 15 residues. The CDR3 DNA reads TGTGCCACCAGCAGAGAGCGTAGCTCCTACAATGAGCAGTTCTTC. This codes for CATSRERSSYNEQFF.

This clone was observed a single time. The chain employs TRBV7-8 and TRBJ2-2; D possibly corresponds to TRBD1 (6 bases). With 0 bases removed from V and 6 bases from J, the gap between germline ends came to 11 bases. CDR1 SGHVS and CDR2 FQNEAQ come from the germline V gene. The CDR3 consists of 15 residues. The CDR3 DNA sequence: TGTGCCAGCAGCTTAGCAGAGGGGGTGGCCGGGGAGCTGTTTTTT. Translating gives CASSLAEGVAGELFF.

Here the CDR3 reads CASSLAGYRANSPLHF. The CDR3 DNA is TGCGCCAGCAGCTTGGCGGGGTACAGGGCTAATTCACCCCTCCACTTT. The chain carries TRBV5-1 and TRBJ1-6; a possible D gene is TRBD1 (6 bases). Germline V gives CDR1 SGHRS, CDR2 YFSETQ. V shed 0 bases and J shed 6 bases, with 13 bases lying between them. The CDR3 extends over 16 amino acids.

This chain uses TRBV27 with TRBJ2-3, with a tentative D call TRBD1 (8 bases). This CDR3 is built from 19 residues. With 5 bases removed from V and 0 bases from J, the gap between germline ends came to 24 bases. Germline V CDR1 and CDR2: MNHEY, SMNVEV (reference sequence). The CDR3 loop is CASSLGRGETGESTDTQYF. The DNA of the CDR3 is TGTGCCAGCAGTCTCGGCCGGGGGGAGACAGGGGAAAGCACAGATACGCAGTATTTT.

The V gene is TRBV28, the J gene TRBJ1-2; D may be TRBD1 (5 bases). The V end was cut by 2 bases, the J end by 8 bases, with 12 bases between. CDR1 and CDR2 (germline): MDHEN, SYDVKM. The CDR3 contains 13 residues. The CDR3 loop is CASSLAGHRGYTF. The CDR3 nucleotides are TGTGCCAGCAGTTTAGCCGGACACAGGGGCTACACCTTC.

The CDR3 coding sequence is TGTGCCAGCAGTTTAAGGCTAGCGGGAATGAATGAGCAGTTCTTC. Translating it yields CASSLRLAGMNEQFF. The chain recombines TRBV27 with TRBJ2-1; 9 bases line up with TRBD2. Germline CDR1 is MNHEY and CDR2 is SMNVEV (reference sequence). The CDR3 is made up of 15 amino acids. V lost 2 bases, J lost 7 bases, and 6 bases stayed unmatched.

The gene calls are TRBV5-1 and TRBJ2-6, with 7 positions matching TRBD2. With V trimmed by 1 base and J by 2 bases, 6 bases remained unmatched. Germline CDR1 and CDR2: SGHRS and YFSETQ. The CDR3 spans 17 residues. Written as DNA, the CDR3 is TGCGCCAGCAGCTTGAATCGGGGGAGGGCTGGGGCCAACGTCCTGACTTTC. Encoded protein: CASSLNRGRAGANVLTF.

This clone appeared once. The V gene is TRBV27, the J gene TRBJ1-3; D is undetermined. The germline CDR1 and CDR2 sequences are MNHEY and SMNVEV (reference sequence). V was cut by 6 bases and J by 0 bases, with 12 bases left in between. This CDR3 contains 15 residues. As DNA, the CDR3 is TGTGCCAGCAGACTAAGCCCGGGCTCTGGAAACACCATATATTTT. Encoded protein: CASRLSPGSGNTIYF.

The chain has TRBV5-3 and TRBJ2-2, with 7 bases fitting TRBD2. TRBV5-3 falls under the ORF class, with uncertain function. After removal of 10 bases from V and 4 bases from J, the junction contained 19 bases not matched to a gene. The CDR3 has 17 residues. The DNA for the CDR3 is TGTGCCCCAACGCCGGGGGGTCTAGGGGTTCTCACCGGGGAGCTGTTTTTT. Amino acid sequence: CAPTPGGLGVLTGELFF.

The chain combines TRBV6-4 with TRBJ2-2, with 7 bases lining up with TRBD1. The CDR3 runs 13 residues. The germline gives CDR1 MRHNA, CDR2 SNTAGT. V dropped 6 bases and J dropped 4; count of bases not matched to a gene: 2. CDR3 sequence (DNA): TGTGCCAGCAGCCACAGGGGCACCGGGGAGCTGTTTTTT. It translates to CASSHRGTGELFF.

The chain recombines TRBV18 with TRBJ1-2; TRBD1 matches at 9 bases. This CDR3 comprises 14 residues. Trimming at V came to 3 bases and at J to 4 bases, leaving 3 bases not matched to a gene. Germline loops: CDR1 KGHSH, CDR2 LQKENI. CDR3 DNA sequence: TGTGCCAGCTCACCTTCGACAGGGGGCTATGGCTACACCTTC. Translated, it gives CASSPSTGGYGYTF.

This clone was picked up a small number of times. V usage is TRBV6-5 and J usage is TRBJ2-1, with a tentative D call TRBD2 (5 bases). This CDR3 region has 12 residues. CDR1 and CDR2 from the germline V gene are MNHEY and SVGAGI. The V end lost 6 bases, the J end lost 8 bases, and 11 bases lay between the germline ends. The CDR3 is CASSGTGYEQFF. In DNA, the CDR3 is TGTGCCAGCAGCGGCACGGGGTATGAGCAGTTCTTC.

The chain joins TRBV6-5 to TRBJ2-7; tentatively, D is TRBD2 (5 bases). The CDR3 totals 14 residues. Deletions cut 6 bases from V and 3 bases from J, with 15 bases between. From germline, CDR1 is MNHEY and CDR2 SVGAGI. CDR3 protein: CASRDPGLSYEQYF. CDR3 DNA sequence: TGTGCCAGCAGAGACCCTGGACTGAGCTACGAGCAGTACTTC.

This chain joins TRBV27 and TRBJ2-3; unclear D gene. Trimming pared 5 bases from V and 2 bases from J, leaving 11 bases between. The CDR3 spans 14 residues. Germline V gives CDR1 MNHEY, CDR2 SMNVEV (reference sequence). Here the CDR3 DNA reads TGTGCCAGCAGTCCCTTTACTCCCACAGATACGCAGTATTTT. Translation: CASSPFTPTDTQYF.

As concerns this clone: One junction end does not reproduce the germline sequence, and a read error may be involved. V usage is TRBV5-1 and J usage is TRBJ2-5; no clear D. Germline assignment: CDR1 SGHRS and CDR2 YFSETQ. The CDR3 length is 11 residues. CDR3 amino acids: CASSSAEAQYF. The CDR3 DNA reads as TGCGCCAGCAGCTCGGCAGAGGCCCAGTACTTC.

The DNA of the CDR3 is TGTGCCAGCAGCCAAGGCGGGGGACAGGGAATCTATGGCTACACCTTC. Residues: CASSQGGGQGIYGYTF. V usage is TRBV4-2 and J usage is TRBJ1-2; the match to TRBD1 covers 9 bases. In germline, CDR1 is LGHNA, CDR2 YNFKEQ. The CDR3 contains 16 residues. V lost 1 base, J lost 4 bases, and 7 bases stayed unmatched.

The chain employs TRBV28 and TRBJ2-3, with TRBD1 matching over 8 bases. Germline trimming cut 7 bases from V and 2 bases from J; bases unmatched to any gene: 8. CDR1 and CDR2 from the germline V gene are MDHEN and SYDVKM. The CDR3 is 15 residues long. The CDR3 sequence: CASKGRGRNTDTQYF. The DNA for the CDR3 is TGTGCCAGCAAAGGCAGGGGGCGCAACACAGATACGCAGTATTTT.